This record looks at one TCR beta chain sequence and its context. The target antigen is unknown. This specimen comes from a study of T cell responses to AZD1222 COVID-19 vaccine. Only in-frame clones appear in the TCRdb table, and some are missing; sequencing was by immunoSEQ multiplex PCR. The data contain approximately 76,000 clones, about 82% of them singletons. Study-wide results and caveats: Increases in Spike-specific TCR breadth and depth were seen after two AZD1222 doses. Regions 160-218 and 743-854 held dominance among vaccine-associated CD4 TCRs, which spanned spike. Reportedly, nearly half the spike-specific TCRs target unmutated variant regions. The sample set comprised mostly white British donors with more females, and clonal diversity was possibly underestimated.

Germline-derived CDR1 and CDR2 are SGHNT and YENEEA. This CDR3 contains 17 residues. V shed 5 bases, J shed 5 bases, and the junction held 11 bases outside the gene matches. The source was peripheral blood, collected on day 0 of AZD1222 vaccination. The receptor comes from an adult in good health. The chain is built from TRBV11-3 and TRBJ2-1; TRBD2 aligns across 11 bases. CDR3 DNA: TGTGCCAGCAGCCCCCCCGCCGGGACTAGCGGAGACAATGAGCAGTTCTTC. Translated: CASSPPAGTSGDNEQFF. Looking up the rest from reference TRBV11-3 and TRBJ2-1 gives the full variable domain: EAGVVQSPRYKIIEKKQPVAFWCNPISGHNTLYWYLQNLGQGPELLIRYENEEAVDDSQLPKDRFSAERLKGVDSTLKIQPAELGDSAVYLCASSPPAGTSGDNEQFFGPGTRLTVL.